This T cell receptor (beta chain) was captured by sequencing in a study of cytomegalovirus exposure and HLA in healthy donors. Study-level results: The authors confirmed in vitro that three CMV-associated chains were specific for CMV antigens. Despite most TCR sequences being rare, some public TCRs occurred in many donors.

This clone has more than one count but fewer than ten. Its antigen is unknown. PCR used 60 Vbeta primers and 13 Jbeta primers. Generated by immunoSEQ multiplex PCR, the TCRdb table keeps only in-frame clones and is missing some. Among under 100,000 clones listed, over 70% were seen once. The CDR3 runs to 14 residues. Germline values: CDR1 LNHDA, CDR2 SQIVND (reference sequence). The V and J ends lost 9 bases and 6 bases, in that order; junction bases with no gene match: 11. Healthy individuals who donated bone marrow served as the donors. This TCR came from a man younger than 30 in good health and CMV-seropositive. The gene calls are TRBV19 and TRBJ1-5; 7 bases map to TRBD1. Sequences were obtained from PBMCs. The CDR3, as DNA: TGTGCCAGCGACCCGAGGGGGCTCGGTCAGCCCCAGCATTTT. Protein sequence: CASDPRGLGQPQHF.